A single sample gave rise to the 8 T cell receptor beta chains below, sequenced in a study of T cell repertoires in cytomegalovirus infection. One entry per CDR3 protein, called by TCRdb with MiXCR from the reads. The sample has about 76,000 distinct CDR3 sequences, 3% to 4.5% seen once. Sequenced input: PBMCs. The receptors were gathered from a human donor in good health (CMV status not recorded). Some clones in this sample may be carry-over from other donors' samples.

This clonotype came up a few times. The gene calls are TRBV27 and TRBJ1-5, with D perhaps matching TRBD1 (6 bases). This CDR3 region has 14 residues. The germline gives CDR1 MNHEY, CDR2 SMNVEV (reference sequence). The V gene lost 2 bases and the J gene lost 5 bases, with 10 bases spanning the gap. CDR3 residues: CASSLGGADQPQHF. The CDR3 nucleotides are TGTGCCAGCAGTTTAGGGGGGGCGGATCAGCCCCAGCATTTT.

This clonotype showed up many times. The chain joins TRBV2 to TRBJ1-2, with D hard to call. The CDR3 spans 11 residues. Trimming shortened V by 7 bases and J by 4 bases, and 7 bases separated the two germline ends. Germline CDR1 is SNHLY and CDR2 is FYNNEI. CDR3 nucleotides: TGTGCCAGCACCGGGATCTATGGCTACACCTTC. Translated, it gives CASTGIYGYTF.

This clonotype was seen repeatedly, ten times or more. The chain combines TRBV25-1 with TRBJ2-3; the match to TRBD2 covers 14 bases. V gave up 4 bases and J gave up 4 bases; unmatched junction bases: 1. CDR3 size: 15 residues. Germline assignment: CDR1 MGHDK and CDR2 SYGVNS. CDR3: CASSGTSGGPDTQYF. The DNA of the CDR3 is TGTGCCAGCAGTGGGACTAGCGGGGGGCCAGATACGCAGTATTTT.

This clonotype was recorded at least ten times. The chain combines TRBV6-2 or TRBV6-3 with TRBJ2-7; perhaps TRBD1 as D (7 bases). CDR1 is MNHEY and CDR2 is SVGEGT in the germline V gene. The germline V and J ends were trimmed by 0 bases and 5 bases, with 11 bases remaining between them. This CDR3 is 14 amino acids long. DNA for the CDR3: TGTGCCAGCAGTTACTCCAGGGGGGCCGACGAGCAGTACTTC. Translated: CASSYSRGADEQYF.

This clonotype was detected ten times or more. The chain couples TRBV5-1 to TRBJ1-5; D unclear. The CDR3 runs 13 residues. The V end was cut by 4 bases, the J end by 5 bases, with 10 bases between. CDR1 is SGHRS and CDR2 is YFSETQ in the germline V gene. The chain's CDR3 is CASSPGYDQPQHF. The CDR3 nucleotides are TGCGCCAGCAGCCCGGGATACGATCAGCCCCAGCATTTT.

With respect to this clonotype: This may stem from a read error, because a much larger clone lies one nucleotide away. CDR3 residues: CASSRGVGPQTQYF. The CDR3 DNA is TGCGCCAGCAGCCGAGGTGTGGGACCCCAGACCCAGTACTTC. The chain employs TRBV4-1 and TRBJ2-5; perhaps D is TRBD1 or TRBD2 (5 bases each). CDR3 length equals 14 residues. The V end lost 4 bases, the J end lost 6 bases, and 15 bases lay between the germline ends. CDR1 and CDR2 (germline): MGHRA, YSYEKL.

Ten or more counts support this clonotype. CDR3 protein: CASSSPDGEKYEQYF. The DNA for the CDR3 is TGTGCCAGCAGTTCCCCGGACGGGGAAAAGTACGAGCAGTACTTC. J is TRBJ2-7 and V is TRBV12-3 or TRBV12-4; D may be TRBD2 (5 bases). This CDR3 is built from 15 residues. Trimming stripped 4 bases from V and 4 bases from J, with 17 bases between.

A note on this clonotype: This may be a read error, as it is one base from a much larger clone. The V call is TRBV30, the J call TRBJ2-1; 11 bases are shared with TRBD2. The CDR3 is 16 residues long. The V gene's germline CDR1 is GTSNPN and CDR2 SVGIG (reference sequence). The CDR3 reads CAWRQRLAGRYNDQFF. Written as DNA, the CDR3 is TGTGCCTGGAGGCAAAGACTAGCGGGGAGATACAATGATCAGTTCTTC.